These 8 T cell receptor beta chains were all obtained from the same sample, sequenced in a study of PD-1 blockade in mismatch repair-deficient tumors. The data were produced by immunoSEQ multiplex PCR, yet TCRdb's version contains in-frame clones alone and is incomplete. Here the sample spans some 100,000 clones, approximately 80% being singletons. Sequencing used peripheral blood, obtained roughly 35 weeks after starting pembrolizumab. These TCRs come from an adult with mismatch repair-deficient cancer.

The chain carries TRBV7-2 and TRBJ2-1, with a weak D call TRBD1 (6 bases). Germline V gives CDR1 SGHTA, CDR2 FQGNSA. The CDR3 runs 15 residues. V was cut by 5 bases and J by 3 bases, with 14 bases left in between. CDR3 sequence (DNA): TGTGCCAGCAGCCCGTCCCAGGGGAGCTACAATGAGCAGTTCTTC. Its protein is CASSPSQGSYNEQFF.

The chain uses TRBV6-1 and TRBJ1-5; possibly TRBD1 for D (6 bases). There are 17 residues in the CDR3. CDR1 and CDR2 from the germline V gene are MNHNS and SASEGT. The V end was cut by 4 bases, the J end by 5 bases, with 21 bases between. The CDR3 here is CASSGYGQTLLYQPQHF. The CDR3 coding sequence is TGTGCCAGCAGTGGTTACGGACAGACTTTACTTTATCAGCCCCAGCATTTT.

Here the CDR3 reads CASSVGQGTTYEQYF. In DNA, the CDR3 is TGTGCCAGCAGCGTGGGACAGGGGACGACTTACGAGCAGTACTTC. This chain connects TRBV9 to TRBJ2-7; TRBD1 aligns across 10 bases. CDR1 SGDLS and CDR2 YYNGEE come from the germline V gene. V shed 2 bases, J shed 4 bases, and the junction held 6 bases outside the gene matches. This CDR3 comprises 15 residues.

V gene TRBV5-1 combines with J gene TRBJ2-5, with D possibly TRBD2 on 6 matching bases. Germline V gene data show CDR1 as SGHRS and CDR2 as YFSETQ. V shed 0 bases and J shed 4 bases, with 13 bases lying between them. This CDR3 is built from 15 residues. The CDR3 coding sequence is TGCGCCAGCAGCTTGGTTGGGGAGGTGGGAGAGACCCAGTACTTC. It yields the protein CASSLVGEVGETQYF. The full variable domain, with the rest looked up from reference TRBV5-1 and TRBJ2-5, is KAGVTQTPRYLIKTRGQQVTLSCSPISGHRSVSWYQQTPGQGLQFLFEYFSETQRNKGNFPGRFSGRQFSNSRSEMNVSTLELGDSALYLCASSLVGEVGETQYFGPGTRLLVL.

The V and J genes are TRBV2 and TRBJ2-1; the match to TRBD2 covers 10 bases. The CDR3 consists of 13 residues. Trimming removed 7 bases from V and 6 bases from J; junction bases left unmatched: 3. Germline V gene sequence: CDR1 SNHLY, CDR2 FYNNEI. CDR3: CASTAGGTNEQFF. The DNA for the CDR3 is TGTGCCAGCACAGCGGGAGGGACCAATGAGCAGTTCTTC.

This clone was seen only once. CDR3 bases: TGTGCCAGTAGTATAGGGGGCCCCAGGGGTTGGACCGGGGAGCTGTTTTTT. Translated, it gives CASSIGGPRGWTGELFF. This sequence joins TRBV19 and TRBJ2-2, with D perhaps TRBD1 (6 bases). This CDR3 spans 17 amino acids. V lost 1 base and J lost 5, with 17 bases in between. Germline loops: CDR1 LNHDA, CDR2 SQIVND (reference sequence). The complete variable domain, with remaining parts taken from reference TRBV19 and TRBJ2-2, reads DGGITQSPKYLFRKEGQNVTLSCEQNLNHDAMYWYRQDPGQGLRLIYYSQIVNDFQKGDIAEGYSVSREKKESFPLTVTSAQKNPTAFYLCASSIGGPRGWTGELFFGEGSRLTVL.

The chain employs TRBV6-5 and TRBJ1-1, with no clear D. Germline assignment: CDR1 MNHEY and CDR2 SVGAGI. With 7 bases removed from V and 2 bases from J, the gap between germline ends came to 14 bases. The CDR3 is 14 residues long. Here the CDR3 reads CASTRTITNTEAFF. CDR3 DNA sequence: TGTGCCAGCACCCGGACGATAACCAACACTGAAGCTTTCTTT.

This clone was recorded once. The rearrangement links TRBV10-3 to TRBJ2-1, with 8 bases that match TRBD2. Germline lookup yields CDR1 ENHRY and CDR2 SYGVKD. Trimming removed 2 bases from V and 2 bases from J; junction bases left unmatched: 2. CDR3 length: 15 amino acids. The chain's CDR3 is CAISETSGPYNEQFF. DNA for the CDR3: TGTGCCATCAGTGAGACTAGCGGACCCTACAATGAGCAGTTCTTC.